A single sample gave rise to the 17 T cell receptor beta chains below, sequenced in a study of shared clonotypes between healthy human individuals. The table came from immunoSEQ multiplex PCR; TCRdb's copy has only in-frame clones and leaves some out. This table holds under 750,000 clones, 72% found once. What was sequenced was memory CD4+ T cells sorted from blood. The sample's subset: CD45RA-negative fraction. These receptors all come from a woman aged 25 to 39 in good health.

The chain couples TRBV28 to TRBJ2-5; 12 bases match TRBD1. The ends lost 3 bases at V and 1 base at J; junction bases unmatched: 3. From germline, CDR1 is MDHEN and CDR2 SYDVKM. The CDR3 runs 16 residues. In nucleotides, the CDR3 is TGTGCCAGCAGTTTCGGGACAGGGGGCTCCCAAGAGACCCAGTACTTC. Amino acid sequence: CASSFGTGGSQETQYF.

The rearrangement joins TRBV18 to TRBJ2-7; 8 bases fit TRBD2. The CDR3 spans 15 residues. Trimming removed 5 bases from V and 0 bases from J; junction bases left unmatched: 6. Looked up from germline, CDR1 is KGHSH and CDR2 is LQKENI. CDR3 sequence: CASSYFSGTSYEQYF. The CDR3 DNA is TGTGCCAGCTCATACTTTAGCGGGACCTCCTACGAGCAGTACTTC.

The chain recombines TRBV5-1 with TRBJ1-1; 8 nucleotides line up with TRBD1. With V trimmed by 4 bases and J by 5 bases, 7 bases remained unmatched. CDR1 SGHRS and CDR2 YFSETQ come from the germline V gene. This CDR3 region has 14 residues. CDR3 sequence: CASSLRGRGTEAFF. For the CDR3, the DNA is TGCGCCAGCAGCCTCAGGGGGCGCGGAACTGAAGCTTTCTTT.

This clone was counted a few times. The J gene is TRBJ2-7, the V gene TRBV28, with TRBD1 matching over 9 bases. The CDR3 length is 18 residues. The junction had 16 bases not matched to a gene; V was cut back by 2 bases and J by 5 bases. Looked up from germline, CDR1 is MDHEN and CDR2 is SYDVKM. CDR3 sequence: CASSLRAFGWDRDNEQYF. DNA of the CDR3: TGTGCCAGCAGTTTAAGGGCCTTCGGCTGGGACAGGGACAACGAGCAGTACTTC.

This clone was seen a handful of times. The chain carries TRBV19 and TRBJ1-2, with no clear D. The CDR3 is 15 amino acids. Germline CDR1 is LNHDA and CDR2 is SQIVND (reference sequence). With 1 base removed from V and 1 base from J, the gap between germline ends came to 10 bases. This chain's CDR3 is CASSIVPSGNYGYTF. The CDR3 DNA reads TGTGCCAGTAGTATAGTTCCCAGTGGTAACTATGGCTACACCTTC.

This clone occurred a few times. The chain recombines TRBV6-5 with TRBJ2-2, with 7 bases that match TRBD1. The germline V gene has CDR1 MNHEY and CDR2 SVGAGI. This CDR3 comprises 12 residues. Trimming removed 6 bases from V and 9 bases from J; junction bases left unmatched: 4. DNA for the CDR3: TGTGCCAGCAGGACAGGGTGGCGGGAGCTGTTTTTT. Amino acids: CASRTGWRELFF.

The V and J genes are TRBV27 and TRBJ2-7; 7 bases match TRBD2. This CDR3 has 15 amino acids. The germline V gene has CDR1 MNHEY and CDR2 SMNVEV (reference sequence). Trimming at V came to 0 bases and at J to 1 base, leaving 3 bases not matched to a gene. Here the CDR3 reads CASSLSSGKSYEQYF. The CDR3 DNA sequence: TGTGCCAGCAGTTTATCAAGCGGGAAGTCCTACGAGCAGTACTTC.

This clone turned up a few times. The V call is TRBV5-1, the J call TRBJ2-1, with 7 bases lining up with TRBD1. The junction had 2 bases not matched to a gene; V was cut back by 1 base and J by 4 bases. Germline-derived CDR1 and CDR2 are SGHRS and YFSETQ. The CDR3 length is 14 residues. DNA for the CDR3: TGCGCCAGCAGCTTGATACAGGGGTACAATGAGCAGTTCTTC. Its protein product is CASSLIQGYNEQFF.

This clone was seen a single time. The chain uses TRBV5-1 and TRBJ2-1; D tentatively fits TRBD1 or TRBD2 (6 bases each). Trimming shortened V by 4 bases and J by 9 bases, and 17 bases separated the two germline ends. The CDR3 consists of 14 residues. In germline, CDR1 is SGHRS, CDR2 YFSETQ. CDR3 loop: CASSPGQIGGEQFF. The DNA of the CDR3 is TGCGCCAGCAGCCCCGGACAGATCGGGGGTGAGCAGTTCTTC.

This clone was picked up a small number of times. The CDR3 loop is CASSELADGEQYF. Here the CDR3 DNA reads TGCGCCAGCAGTGAGCTAGCGGATGGGGAGCAGTACTTC. The J gene is TRBJ2-7, the V gene TRBV10-2; TRBD2 aligns across 7 bases. CDR3 length equals 13 residues. With V trimmed by 2 bases and J by 7 bases, 5 bases remained unmatched. Germline lookup yields CDR1 WSHSY and CDR2 SAAADI.

The rearrangement links TRBV29-1 to TRBJ2-1, with TRBD1 as a possible D gene (6 bases). Germline V gene lookup returns CDR1 SQVTM and CDR2 ANQGSEA. This CDR3 has 13 residues. V was clipped by 3 bases and J by 6 bases, with 12 bases between them. In nucleotides, the CDR3 is TGCAGCGTTGACCCAAAAGGGGGCAATGAGCAGTTCTTC. This codes for CSVDPKGGNEQFF.

The chain recombines TRBV14 with TRBJ2-7; 8 bases align to TRBD2. The V gene end was trimmed by 4 bases and the J gene end by 3 bases; junction bases not matched to a gene: 8. From germline, CDR1 is SGHDN and CDR2 FVKESK. The CDR3 length is 15 residues. For the CDR3, the DNA is TGTGCCAGCAGCCCCGTGCTAGCGGGCCTCTACGAGCAGTACTTC. This translates into CASSPVLAGLYEQYF.

This chain joins TRBV2 and TRBJ1-5; D perhaps matches TRBD1 (5 bases). This CDR3 region has 16 residues. Looked up from germline, CDR1 is SNHLY and CDR2 is FYNNEI. The germline V and J ends were trimmed by 3 bases and 9 bases, with 21 bases remaining between them. CDR3 DNA sequence: TGTGCCAGCAGTGATCATTGGACACCGGGTGTTGGGCCCCAGCATTTT. Amino acids: CASSDHWTPGVGPQHF.

The chain couples TRBV9 to TRBJ1-1; the D is unclear. The V and J ends lost 0 bases and 5 bases respectively, with 8 bases between them. CDR3 length equals 13 residues. The germline gives CDR1 SGDLS, CDR2 YYNGEE. CDR3: CASSVDGNTEAFF. The CDR3 DNA follows: TGTGCCAGCAGCGTAGATGGAAATACTGAAGCTTTCTTT.

The chain combines TRBV10-2 with TRBJ2-7; 8 bases agree with TRBD1. CDR3 length equals 13 residues. The ends lost 6 bases at V and 6 bases at J; junction bases unmatched: 7. Germline V CDR1 and CDR2: WSHSY, SAAADI. CDR3 bases: TGCGCCAGCAGCGGACAGGGAGTCGGCGAGCAGTACTTC. The encoded protein is CASSGQGVGEQYF.

This chain connects TRBV18 to TRBJ2-7; TRBD1 agrees at 8 bases. This CDR3 is 15 amino acids long. V was pared by 6 bases and J by 5 bases, with 12 bases of the junction left unmatched. Germline values: CDR1 KGHSH, CDR2 LQKENI. CDR3 protein: CASSWRDRGLDEQYF. In nucleotides, the CDR3 is TGTGCCAGCTCTTGGCGAGACAGGGGTTTGGACGAGCAGTACTTC. Supplemented by reference TRBV18 and TRBJ2-7, the full variable domain reads NAGVMQNPRHLVRRRGQEARLRCSPMKGHSHVYWYRQLPEEGLKFMVYLQKENIIDESGMPKERFSAEFPKEGPSILRIQQVVRGDSAAYFCASSWRDRGLDEQYFGPGTRLTVT.

In regard to this clone: Within the sample, other DNA sequences also encode this same CDR3. The genes are TRBV7-2 and TRBJ2-7; 10 bases are a match to TRBD2. V trimming: 2 bases; J trimming: 1 base; junction bases outside the gene matches: 2. Germline assignment: CDR1 SGHTA and CDR2 FQGNSA. The CDR3 loop spans 15 amino acids. The CDR3 region has the DNA TGTGCCAGCAGCTTACTAGCGGGAGTATCCTACGAGCAGTACTTC. Protein product: CASSLLAGVSYEQYF.